This TCR beta chain came from a study of T-cell memory formation after mild COVID-19. Findings and caveats of the study: What remained unconfirmed was the SARS-CoV-2 specificity of second-wave clones peaking on day 37. A second wave expanding day 15 to 37 was CD4+-biased; contracting clones were balanced. The study detected some responding clones in pre-infection memory, suggesting cross-reactive memory joined.

V was pared by 4 bases and J by 6 bases, with 12 bases of the junction left unmatched. CDR1 SGHRS and CDR2 YFSETQ come from the germline V gene. The CDR3 has 16 amino acids. TCRdb re-called the 5' RACE reads with MiXCR, one entry per CDR3 protein. The sample holds about 350,000 distinct CDR3 sequences; 12% to 15% are singletons and the top ten take 22%. About this clonotype itself: The antigen is undetermined.

The sample was PBMCs or a T cell subset sorted from them (not recorded which). J is TRBJ2-3 and V is TRBV5-1, with TRBD2 matching 9 bases. The sequence was obtained from a man aged 18-30 years who had mild COVID-19 (a few samples of this study predate the infection). Cell type and time point are not known. Here the CDR3 DNA reads TGCGCCAGCAGCCTGGGTTCTAGCGGGGCCGTTGATACGCAGTATTTT. This gives the protein CASSLGSSGAVDTQYF.